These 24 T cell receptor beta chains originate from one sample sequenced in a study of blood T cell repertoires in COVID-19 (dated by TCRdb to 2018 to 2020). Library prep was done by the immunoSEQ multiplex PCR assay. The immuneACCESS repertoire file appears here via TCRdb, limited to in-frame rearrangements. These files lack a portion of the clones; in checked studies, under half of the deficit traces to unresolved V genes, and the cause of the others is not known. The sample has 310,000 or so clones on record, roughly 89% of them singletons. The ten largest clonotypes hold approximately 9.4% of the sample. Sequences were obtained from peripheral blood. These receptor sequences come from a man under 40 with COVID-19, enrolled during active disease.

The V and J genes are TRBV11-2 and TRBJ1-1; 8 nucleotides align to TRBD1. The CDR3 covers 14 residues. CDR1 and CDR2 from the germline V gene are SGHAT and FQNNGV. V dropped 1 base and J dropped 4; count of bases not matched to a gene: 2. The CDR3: CASSLAGGSTEAFF. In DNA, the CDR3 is TGTGCCAGCAGCTTAGCAGGGGGCAGCACTGAAGCTTTCTTT.

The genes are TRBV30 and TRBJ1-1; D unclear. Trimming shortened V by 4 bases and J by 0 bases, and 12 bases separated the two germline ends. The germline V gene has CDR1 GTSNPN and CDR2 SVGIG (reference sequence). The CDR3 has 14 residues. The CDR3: CAWTPRGLNTEAFF. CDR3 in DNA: TGTGCCTGGACCCCGCGCGGCCTGAACACTGAAGCTTTCTTT.

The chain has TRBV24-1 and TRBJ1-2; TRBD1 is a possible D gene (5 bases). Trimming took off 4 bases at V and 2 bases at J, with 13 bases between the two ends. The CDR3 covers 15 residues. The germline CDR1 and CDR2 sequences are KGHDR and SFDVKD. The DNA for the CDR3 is TGTGCCACCAGTGACCCCCAGGGTGTCAACTATGGCTACACCTTC. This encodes CATSDPQGVNYGYTF.

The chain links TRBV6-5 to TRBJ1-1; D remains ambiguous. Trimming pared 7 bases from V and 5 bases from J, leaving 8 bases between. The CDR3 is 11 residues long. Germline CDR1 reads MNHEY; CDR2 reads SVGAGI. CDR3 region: CASTQYTEAFF. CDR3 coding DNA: TGTGCCAGCACTCAGTATACTGAAGCTTTCTTT.

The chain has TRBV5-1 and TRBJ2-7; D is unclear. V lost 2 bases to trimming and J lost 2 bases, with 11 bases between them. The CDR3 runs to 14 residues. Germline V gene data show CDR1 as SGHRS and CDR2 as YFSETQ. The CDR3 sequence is CASSLIGQTYEQYF. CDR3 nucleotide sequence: TGCGCCAGCAGCTTAATTGGGCAGACCTACGAGCAGTACTTC.

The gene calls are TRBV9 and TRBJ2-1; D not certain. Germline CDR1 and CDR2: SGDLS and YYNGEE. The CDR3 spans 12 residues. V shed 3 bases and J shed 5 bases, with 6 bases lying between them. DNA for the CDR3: TGTGCCAGCAGCGCGGTTAACAATGAGCAGTTCTTC. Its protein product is CASSAVNNEQFF.

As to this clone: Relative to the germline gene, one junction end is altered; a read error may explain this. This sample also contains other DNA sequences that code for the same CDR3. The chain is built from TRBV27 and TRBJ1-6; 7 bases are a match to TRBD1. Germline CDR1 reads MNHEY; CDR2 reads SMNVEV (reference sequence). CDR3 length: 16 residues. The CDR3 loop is CASSPYLRDSNSPLHF. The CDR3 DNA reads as TGTGCCAGCAGTCCCTACCTCCGGGACAGTAATTCACCTCTCCACTTT.

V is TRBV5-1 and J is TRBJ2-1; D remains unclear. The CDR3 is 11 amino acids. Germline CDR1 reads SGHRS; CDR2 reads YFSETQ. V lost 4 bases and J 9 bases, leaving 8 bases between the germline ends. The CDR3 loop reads CASSGQIEQFF. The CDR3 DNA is TGCGCCAGCAGCGGGCAGATTGAGCAGTTCTTC. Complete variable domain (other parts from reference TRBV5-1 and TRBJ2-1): KAGVTQTPRYLIKTRGQQVTLSCSPISGHRSVSWYQQTPGQGLQFLFEYFSETQRNKGNFPGRFSGRQFSNSRSEMNVSTLELGDSALYLCASSGQIEQFFGPGTRLTVL.

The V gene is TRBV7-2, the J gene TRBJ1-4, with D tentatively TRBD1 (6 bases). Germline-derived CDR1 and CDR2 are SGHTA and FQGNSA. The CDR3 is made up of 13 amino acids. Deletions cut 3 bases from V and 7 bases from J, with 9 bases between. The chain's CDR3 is CASSLSGVEKLFF. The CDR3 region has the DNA TGTGCCAGCAGCTTGTCAGGGGTTGAAAAACTGTTTTTT.

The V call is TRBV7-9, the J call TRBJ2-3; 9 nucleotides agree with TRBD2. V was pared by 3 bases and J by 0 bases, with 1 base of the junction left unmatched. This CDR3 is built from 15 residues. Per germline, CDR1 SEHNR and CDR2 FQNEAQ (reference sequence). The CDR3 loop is CASSFTSGSTDTQYF. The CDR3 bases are TGTGCCAGCAGCTTCACTAGCGGGAGCACAGATACGCAGTATTTT. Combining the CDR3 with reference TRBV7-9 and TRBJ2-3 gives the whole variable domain DTGVSQNPRHKITKRGQNVTFRCDPISEHNRLYWYRQTLGQGPEFLTYFQNEAQLEKSRLLSDRFSAERPKGSFSTLEIQRTEQGDSAMYLCASSFTSGSTDTQYFGPGTRLTVL.

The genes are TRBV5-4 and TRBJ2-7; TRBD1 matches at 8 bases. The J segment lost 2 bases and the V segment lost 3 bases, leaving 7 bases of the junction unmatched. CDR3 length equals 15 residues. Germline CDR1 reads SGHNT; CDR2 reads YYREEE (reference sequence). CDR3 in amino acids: CASSSQGAIAYEQYF. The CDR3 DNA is TGTGCCAGCAGCTCCCAGGGGGCAATCGCCTACGAGCAGTACTTC.

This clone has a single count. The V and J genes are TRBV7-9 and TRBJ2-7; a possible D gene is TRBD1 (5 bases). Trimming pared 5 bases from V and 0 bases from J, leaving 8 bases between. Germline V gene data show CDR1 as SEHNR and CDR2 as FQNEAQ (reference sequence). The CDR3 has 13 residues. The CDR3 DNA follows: TGTGCCAGCAGCGGGGCAATCTCCTACGAGCAGTACTTC. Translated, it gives CASSGAISYEQYF.

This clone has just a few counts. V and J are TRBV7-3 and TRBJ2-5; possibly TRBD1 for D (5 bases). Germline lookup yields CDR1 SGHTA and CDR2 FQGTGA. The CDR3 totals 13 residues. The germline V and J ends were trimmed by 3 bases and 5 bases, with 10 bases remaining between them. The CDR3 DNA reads TGTGCCAGCAGCTTGGACAAGCATGAGACCCAGTACTTC. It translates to CASSLDKHETQYF.

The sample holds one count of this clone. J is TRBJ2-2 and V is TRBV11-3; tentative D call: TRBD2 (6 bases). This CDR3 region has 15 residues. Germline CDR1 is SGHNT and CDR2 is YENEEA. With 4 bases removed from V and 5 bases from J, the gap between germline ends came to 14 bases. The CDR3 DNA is TGTGCCAGCAGCTCCCCCGTGGGGGGAACCGGGGAGCTGTTTTTT. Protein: CASSSPVGGTGELFF.

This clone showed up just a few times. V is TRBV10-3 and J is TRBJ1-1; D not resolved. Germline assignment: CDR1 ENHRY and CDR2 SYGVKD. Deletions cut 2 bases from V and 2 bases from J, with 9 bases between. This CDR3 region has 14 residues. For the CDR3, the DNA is TGTGCCATCAGTGAGAATGGCGGAAACACTGAAGCTTTCTTT. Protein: CAISENGGNTEAFF.

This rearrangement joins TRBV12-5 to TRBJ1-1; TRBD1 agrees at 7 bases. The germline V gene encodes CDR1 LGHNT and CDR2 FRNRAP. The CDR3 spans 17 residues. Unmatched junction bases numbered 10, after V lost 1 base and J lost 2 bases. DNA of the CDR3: TGTGCTAGTGGTTTGGACTTCTTCGGGACAGTTAACACTGAAGCTTTCTTT. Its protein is CASGLDFFGTVNTEAFF.

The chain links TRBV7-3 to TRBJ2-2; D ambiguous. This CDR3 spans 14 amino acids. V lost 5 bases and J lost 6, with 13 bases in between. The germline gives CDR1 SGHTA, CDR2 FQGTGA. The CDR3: CASSTSNPPGELFF. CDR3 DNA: TGTGCCAGCAGCACGTCTAACCCGCCCGGGGAGCTGTTTTTT.

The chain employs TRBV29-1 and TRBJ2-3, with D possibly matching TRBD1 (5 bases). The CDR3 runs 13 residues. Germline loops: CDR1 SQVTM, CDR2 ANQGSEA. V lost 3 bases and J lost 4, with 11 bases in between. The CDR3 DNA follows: TGCAGCGTTGAGGAGACAGCCGCAGATACGCAGTATTTT. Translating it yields CSVEETAADTQYF.

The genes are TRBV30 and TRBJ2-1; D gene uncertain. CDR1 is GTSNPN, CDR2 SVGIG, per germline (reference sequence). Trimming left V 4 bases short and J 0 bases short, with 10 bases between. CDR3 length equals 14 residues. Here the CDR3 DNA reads TGTGCCTGGATGTCGGGTAGCTCCTACAATGAGCAGTTCTTC. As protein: CAWMSGSSYNEQFF.

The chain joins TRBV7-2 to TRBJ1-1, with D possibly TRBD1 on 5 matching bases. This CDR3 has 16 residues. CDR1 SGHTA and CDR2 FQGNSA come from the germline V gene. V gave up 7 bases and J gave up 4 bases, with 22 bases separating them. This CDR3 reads CASKQRQGYPLTEAFF. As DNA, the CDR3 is TGTGCCAGCAAGCAGAGGCAGGGTTACCCCCTCACTGAAGCTTTCTTT.

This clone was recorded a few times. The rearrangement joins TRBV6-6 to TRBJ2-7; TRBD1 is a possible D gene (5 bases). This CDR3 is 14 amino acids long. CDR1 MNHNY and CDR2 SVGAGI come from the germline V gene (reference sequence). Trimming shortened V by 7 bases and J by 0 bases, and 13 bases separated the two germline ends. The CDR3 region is CASNGQGGSYEQYF. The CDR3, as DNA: TGTGCCAGCAATGGCCAGGGCGGCTCCTACGAGCAGTACTTC.

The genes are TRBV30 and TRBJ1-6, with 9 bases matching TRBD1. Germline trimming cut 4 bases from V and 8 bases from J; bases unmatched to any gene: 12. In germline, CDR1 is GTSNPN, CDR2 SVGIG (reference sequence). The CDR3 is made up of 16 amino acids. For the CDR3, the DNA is TGTGCCTGGAAGGCCCCCGGGACAGGGTGGTATTCACCCCTCCACTTT. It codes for CAWKAPGTGWYSPLHF.

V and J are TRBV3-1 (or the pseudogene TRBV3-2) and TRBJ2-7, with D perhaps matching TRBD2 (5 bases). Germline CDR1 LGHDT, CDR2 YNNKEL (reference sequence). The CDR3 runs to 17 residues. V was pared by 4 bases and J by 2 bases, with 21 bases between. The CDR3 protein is CASSRPLERLHPYEQYF. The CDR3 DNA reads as TGTGCCAGCAGCCGGCCGTTGGAGCGGTTACATCCCTACGAGCAGTACTTC.

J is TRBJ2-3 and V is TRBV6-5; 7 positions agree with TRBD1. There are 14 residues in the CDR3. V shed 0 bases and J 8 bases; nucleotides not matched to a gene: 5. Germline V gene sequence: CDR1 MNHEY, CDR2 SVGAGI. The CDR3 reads CASSYSTGKGTQYF. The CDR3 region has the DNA TGTGCCAGCAGTTACTCGACAGGGAAGGGTACGCAGTATTTT.